This entry describes one T cell receptor (beta chain). Its antigen is as yet unknown. From germline, CDR1 is MDHEN and CDR2 SYDVKM. Trimming took off 4 bases at V and 3 bases at J, with 13 bases between the two ends. CDR3 length equals 14 residues. These data come from a study of post-analysis software for immune sequencing data. Findings of the study overall: Those with multiple sclerosis, the patient group, showed significantly lower normalized Chao1 diversity than controls. Five TRBV segments, including TRBV5-6, TRBV5-1 and TRBV20-1, were more frequent in patients than controls.

Unique molecular identifiers were carried by the TCR beta cDNA libraries. Roughly 510,000 cDNA molecules were recovered from an input of roughly 0.95 to 10 million T cells. MiXCR was run by TCRdb on the PCR reads, yielding one entry per CDR3 protein. The table shows hundreds of thousands of distinct CDR3 sequences, with approximately 45% occurring only once. Input material: blood. The source of this sequence is a girl aged 10-17 years with multiple sclerosis. The V call is TRBV28, the J call TRBJ2-7; the D call may be TRBD1 or TRBD2 (5 bases each). The CDR3 bases are TGTGCCAGCAGTTCGGGGACCGTCATCTACGAGCAGTACTTC. As protein: CASSSGTVIYEQYF.